This record concerns one T cell receptor (beta chain) sequence. The antigen is unknown. Trimming pared 4 bases from V and 3 bases from J, leaving 14 bases between. The CDR3 sequence is 14 residues long. The germline gives CDR1 SGHDT, CDR2 YYEEEE. This sample is part of a study of T cell responses to AZD1222 COVID-19 vaccine. General observations from the study: Repertoires were obtained solely post-peak T cell response. Breadth and depth of Spike-specific TCRs rose after two AZD1222 doses.

Method: immunoSEQ multiplex PCR; TCRdb's copy keeps in-frame clones and lacks some. The sample shows approximately 150,000 clones, roughly 92% of them seen only once. The chain carries TRBV5-6 and TRBJ2-7, with TRBD1 as a possible D gene (6 bases). The source was peripheral blood, collected on day 0 of AZD1222 vaccination. This receptor was taken from an adult in good health. CDR3 protein: CASSRRTADYEQYF. In DNA form, the CDR3 reads TGTGCCAGCAGCCGACGGACAGCCGACTACGAGCAGTACTTC.